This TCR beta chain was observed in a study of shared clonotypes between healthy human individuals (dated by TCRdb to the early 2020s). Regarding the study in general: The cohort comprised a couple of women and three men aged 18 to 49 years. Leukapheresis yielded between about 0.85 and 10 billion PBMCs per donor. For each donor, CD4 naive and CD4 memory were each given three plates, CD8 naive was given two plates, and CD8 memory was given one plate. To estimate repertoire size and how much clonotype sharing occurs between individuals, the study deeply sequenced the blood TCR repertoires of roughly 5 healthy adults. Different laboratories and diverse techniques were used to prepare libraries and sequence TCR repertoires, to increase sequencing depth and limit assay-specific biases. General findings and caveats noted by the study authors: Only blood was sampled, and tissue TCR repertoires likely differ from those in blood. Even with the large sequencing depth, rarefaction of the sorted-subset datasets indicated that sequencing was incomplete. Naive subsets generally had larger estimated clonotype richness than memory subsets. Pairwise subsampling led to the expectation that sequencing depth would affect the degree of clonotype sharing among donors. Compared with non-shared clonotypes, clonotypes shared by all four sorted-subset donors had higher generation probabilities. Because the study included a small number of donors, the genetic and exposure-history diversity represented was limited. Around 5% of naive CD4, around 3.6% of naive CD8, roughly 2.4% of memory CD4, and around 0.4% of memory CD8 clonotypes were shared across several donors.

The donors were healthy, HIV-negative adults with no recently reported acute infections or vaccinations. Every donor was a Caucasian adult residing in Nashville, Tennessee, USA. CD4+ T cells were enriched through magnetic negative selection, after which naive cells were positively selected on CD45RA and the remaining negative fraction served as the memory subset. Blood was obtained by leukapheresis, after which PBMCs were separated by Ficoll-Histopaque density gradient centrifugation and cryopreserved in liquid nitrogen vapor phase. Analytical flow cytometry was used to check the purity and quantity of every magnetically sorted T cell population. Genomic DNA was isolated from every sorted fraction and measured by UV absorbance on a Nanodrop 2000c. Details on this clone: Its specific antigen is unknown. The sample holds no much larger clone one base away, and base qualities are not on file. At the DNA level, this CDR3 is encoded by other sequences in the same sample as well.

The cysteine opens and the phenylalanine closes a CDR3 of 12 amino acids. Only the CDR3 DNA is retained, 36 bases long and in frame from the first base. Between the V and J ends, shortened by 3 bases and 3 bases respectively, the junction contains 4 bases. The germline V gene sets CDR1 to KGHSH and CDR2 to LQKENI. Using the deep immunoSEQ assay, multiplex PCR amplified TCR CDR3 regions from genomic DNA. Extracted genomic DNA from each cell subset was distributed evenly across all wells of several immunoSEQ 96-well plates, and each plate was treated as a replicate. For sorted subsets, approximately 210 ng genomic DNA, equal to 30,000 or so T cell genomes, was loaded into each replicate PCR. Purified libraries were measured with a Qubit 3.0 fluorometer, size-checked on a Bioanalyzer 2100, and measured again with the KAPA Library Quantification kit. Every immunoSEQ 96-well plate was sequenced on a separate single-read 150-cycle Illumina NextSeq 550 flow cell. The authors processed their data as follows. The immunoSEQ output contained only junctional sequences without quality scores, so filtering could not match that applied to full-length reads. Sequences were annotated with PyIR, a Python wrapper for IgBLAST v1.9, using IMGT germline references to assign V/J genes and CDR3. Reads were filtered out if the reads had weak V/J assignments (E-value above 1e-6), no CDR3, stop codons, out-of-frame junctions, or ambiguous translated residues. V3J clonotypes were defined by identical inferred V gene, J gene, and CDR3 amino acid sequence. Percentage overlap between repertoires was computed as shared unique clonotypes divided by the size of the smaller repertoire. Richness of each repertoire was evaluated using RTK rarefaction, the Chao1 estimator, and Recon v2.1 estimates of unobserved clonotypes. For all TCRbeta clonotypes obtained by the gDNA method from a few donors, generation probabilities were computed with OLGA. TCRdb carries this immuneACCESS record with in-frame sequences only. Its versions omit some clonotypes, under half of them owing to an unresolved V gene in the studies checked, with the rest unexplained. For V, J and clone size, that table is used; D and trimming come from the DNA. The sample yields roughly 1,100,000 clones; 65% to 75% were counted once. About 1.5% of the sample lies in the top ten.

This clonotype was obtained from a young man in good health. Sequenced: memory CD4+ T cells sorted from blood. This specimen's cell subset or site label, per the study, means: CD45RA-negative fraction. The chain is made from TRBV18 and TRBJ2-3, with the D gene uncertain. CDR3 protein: CASSPTTDTQYF. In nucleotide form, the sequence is TGTGCCAGCTCACCTACAACAGATACGCAGTATTTT.